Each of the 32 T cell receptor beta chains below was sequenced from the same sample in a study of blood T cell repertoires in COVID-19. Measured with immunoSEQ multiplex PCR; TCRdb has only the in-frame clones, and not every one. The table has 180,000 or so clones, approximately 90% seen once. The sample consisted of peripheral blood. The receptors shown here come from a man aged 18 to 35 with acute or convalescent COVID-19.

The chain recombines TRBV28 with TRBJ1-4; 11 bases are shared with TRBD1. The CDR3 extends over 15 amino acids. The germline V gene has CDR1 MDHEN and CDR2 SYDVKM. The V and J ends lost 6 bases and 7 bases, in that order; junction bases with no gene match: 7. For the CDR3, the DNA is TGTGCCAGCAGCAGCCGGGGGACAGGGGGTGAAAAACTGTTTTTT. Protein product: CASSSRGTGGEKLFF.

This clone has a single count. The CDR3 bases are TGTGCCAGTAGACAGGGGGCTTTGAACACTGAAGCTTTCTTT. Its protein product is CASRQGALNTEAFF. V usage is TRBV5-8 and J usage is TRBJ1-1, with TRBD1 matching 10 bases. V shed 8 bases and J 0 bases; nucleotides not matched to a gene: 4. The length of the CDR3 is 14 residues. Germline lookup yields CDR1 SGHTS and CDR2 YDEGEE.

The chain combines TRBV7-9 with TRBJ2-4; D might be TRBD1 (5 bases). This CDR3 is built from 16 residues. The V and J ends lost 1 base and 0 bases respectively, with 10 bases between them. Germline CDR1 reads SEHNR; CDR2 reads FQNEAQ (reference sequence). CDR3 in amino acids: CASSLGQGLAKNIQYF. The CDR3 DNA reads TGTGCCAGCAGCTTAGGGCAGGGCCTAGCCAAAAACATTCAGTACTTC.

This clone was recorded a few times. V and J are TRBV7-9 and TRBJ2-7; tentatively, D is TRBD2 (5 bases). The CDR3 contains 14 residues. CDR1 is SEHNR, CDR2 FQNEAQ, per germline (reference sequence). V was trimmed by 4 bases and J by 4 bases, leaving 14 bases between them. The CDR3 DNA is TGTGCCAGCAGCTCTCTAGAGGCGGGTTACGAGCAGTACTTC. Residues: CASSSLEAGYEQYF.

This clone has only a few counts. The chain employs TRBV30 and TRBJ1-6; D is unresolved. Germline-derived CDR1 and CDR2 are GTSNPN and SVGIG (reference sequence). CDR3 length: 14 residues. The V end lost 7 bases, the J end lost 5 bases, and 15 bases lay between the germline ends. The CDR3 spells CASTTAGNNSPLHF. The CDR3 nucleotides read TGTGCCTCCACGACCGCGGGGAATAATTCACCCCTCCACTTT. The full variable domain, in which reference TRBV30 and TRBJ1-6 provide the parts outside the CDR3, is SQTIHQWPATLVQPVGSPLSLECTVEGTSNPNLYWYRQAAGRGLQLLFYSVGIGQISSEVPQNLSASRPQDRQFILSSKKLLLSDSGFYLCASTTAGNNSPLHFGNGTRLTVT.

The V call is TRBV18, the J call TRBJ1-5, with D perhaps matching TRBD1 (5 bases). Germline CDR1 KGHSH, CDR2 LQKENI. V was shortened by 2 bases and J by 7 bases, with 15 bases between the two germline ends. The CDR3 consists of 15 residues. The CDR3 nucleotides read TGTGCCAGCTCACCAAATGGGGCGACTCCCCAGCCCCAGCATTTT. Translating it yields CASSPNGATPQPQHF. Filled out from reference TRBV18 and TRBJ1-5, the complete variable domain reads NAGVMQNPRHLVRRRGQEARLRCSPMKGHSHVYWYRQLPEEGLKFMVYLQKENIIDESGMPKERFSAEFPKEGPSILRIQQVVRGDSAAYFCASSPNGATPQPQHFGDGTRLSIL.

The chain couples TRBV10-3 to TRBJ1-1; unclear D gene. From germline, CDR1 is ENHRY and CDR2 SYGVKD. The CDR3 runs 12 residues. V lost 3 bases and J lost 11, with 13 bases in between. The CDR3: CAISDLRHGAFF. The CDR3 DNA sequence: TGTGCCATCAGTGACCTCAGACATGGGGCTTTCTTT.

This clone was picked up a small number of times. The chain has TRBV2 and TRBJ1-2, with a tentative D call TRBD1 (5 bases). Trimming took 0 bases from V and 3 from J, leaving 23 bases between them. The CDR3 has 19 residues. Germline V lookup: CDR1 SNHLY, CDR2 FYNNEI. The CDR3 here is CASSEANKAGPISDYGYTF. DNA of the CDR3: TGTGCCAGCAGTGAAGCCAATAAGGCAGGGCCGATCTCGGACTATGGCTACACCTTC.

CDR3 sequence (DNA): TGTGCCACCAGCAGAGATCGAGGCGGGGAGACTGAAGCTTTCTTT. Its translation is CATSRDRGGETEAFF. The chain is built from TRBV15 and TRBJ1-1; no firm D call. The germline CDR1 and CDR2 sequences are LNHNV and YYDKDF (reference sequence). V was pared by 0 bases and J by 5 bases, with 13 bases between. This CDR3 has 15 amino acids.

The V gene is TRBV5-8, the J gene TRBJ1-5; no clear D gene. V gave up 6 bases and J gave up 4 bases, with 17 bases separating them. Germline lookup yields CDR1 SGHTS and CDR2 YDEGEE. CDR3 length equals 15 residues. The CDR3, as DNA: TGTGCCAGCAACTATGGCTGGGTTTCGAATCAGCCCCAGCATTTT. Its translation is CASNYGWVSNQPQHF.

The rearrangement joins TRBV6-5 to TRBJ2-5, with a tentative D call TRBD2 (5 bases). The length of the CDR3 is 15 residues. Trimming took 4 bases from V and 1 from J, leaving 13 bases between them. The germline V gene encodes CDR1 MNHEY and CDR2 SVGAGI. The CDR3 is CASSLSPGVQETQYF. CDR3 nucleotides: TGTGCCAGCAGTTTATCCCCCGGGGTCCAAGAGACCCAGTACTTC.

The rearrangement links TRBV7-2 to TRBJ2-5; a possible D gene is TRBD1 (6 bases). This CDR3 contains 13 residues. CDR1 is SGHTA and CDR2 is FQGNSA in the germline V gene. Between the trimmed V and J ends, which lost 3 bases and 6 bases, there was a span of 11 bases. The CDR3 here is CASSFGQYKTQYF. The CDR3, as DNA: TGTGCCAGCAGCTTCGGACAGTATAAGACCCAGTACTTC.

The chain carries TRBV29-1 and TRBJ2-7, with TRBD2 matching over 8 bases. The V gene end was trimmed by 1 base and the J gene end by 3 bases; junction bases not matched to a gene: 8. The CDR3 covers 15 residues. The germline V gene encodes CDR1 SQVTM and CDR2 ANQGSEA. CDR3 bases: TGCAGCGTTGAAGTCCAAGCGGGGGCGGTCTACGAGCAGTACTTC. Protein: CSVEVQAGAVYEQYF.

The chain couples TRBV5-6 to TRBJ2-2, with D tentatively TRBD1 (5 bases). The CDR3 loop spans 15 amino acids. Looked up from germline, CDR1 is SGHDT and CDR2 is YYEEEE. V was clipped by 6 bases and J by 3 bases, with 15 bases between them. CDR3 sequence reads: CASTTWAGYTGELFF. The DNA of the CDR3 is TGTGCCAGCACCACATGGGCAGGGTACACCGGGGAGCTGTTTTTT.

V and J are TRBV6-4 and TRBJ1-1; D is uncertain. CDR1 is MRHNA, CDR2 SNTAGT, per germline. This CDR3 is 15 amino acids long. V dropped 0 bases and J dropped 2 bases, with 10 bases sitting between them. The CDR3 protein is CASSDSRYLNTEAFF. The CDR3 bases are TGTGCCAGCAGTGACTCGAGGTATTTAAACACTGAAGCTTTCTTT.

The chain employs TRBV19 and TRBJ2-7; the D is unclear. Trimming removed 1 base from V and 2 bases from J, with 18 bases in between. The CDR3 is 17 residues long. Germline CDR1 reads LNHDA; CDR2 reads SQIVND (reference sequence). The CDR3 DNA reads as TGTGCCAGTAGTATAGCCCCCGAGGCACTACACCCCTACGAGCAGTACTTC. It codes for CASSIAPEALHPYEQYF.

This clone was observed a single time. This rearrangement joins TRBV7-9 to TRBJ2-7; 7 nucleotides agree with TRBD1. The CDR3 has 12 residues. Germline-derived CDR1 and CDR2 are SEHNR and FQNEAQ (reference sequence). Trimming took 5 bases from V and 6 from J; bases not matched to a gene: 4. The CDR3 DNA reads TGTGCCAGCAGCCCGACAGGGTCCGAGCAGTACTTC. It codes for CASSPTGSEQYF.

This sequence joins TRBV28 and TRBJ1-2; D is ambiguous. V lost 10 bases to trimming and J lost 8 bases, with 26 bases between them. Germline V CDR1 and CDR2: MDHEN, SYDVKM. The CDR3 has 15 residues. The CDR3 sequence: CAIPSSTAGIEGYTF. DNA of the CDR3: TGTGCCATCCCGAGTTCCACAGCCGGAATCGAGGGCTACACCTTC.

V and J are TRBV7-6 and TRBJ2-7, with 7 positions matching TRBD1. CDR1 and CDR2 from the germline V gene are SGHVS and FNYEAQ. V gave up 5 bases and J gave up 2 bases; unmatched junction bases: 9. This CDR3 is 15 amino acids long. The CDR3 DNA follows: TGTGCCAGCAGCGGATTGACAGGGAAAGCCTACGAGCAGTACTTC. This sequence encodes CASSGLTGKAYEQYF.

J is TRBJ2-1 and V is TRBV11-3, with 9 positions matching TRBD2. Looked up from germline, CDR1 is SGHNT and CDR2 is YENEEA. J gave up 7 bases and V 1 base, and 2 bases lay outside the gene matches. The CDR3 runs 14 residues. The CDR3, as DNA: TGTGCCAGCAGCTTAGGCGGGGGGGGTAATGAGCAGTTCTTC. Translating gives CASSLGGGGNEQFF.

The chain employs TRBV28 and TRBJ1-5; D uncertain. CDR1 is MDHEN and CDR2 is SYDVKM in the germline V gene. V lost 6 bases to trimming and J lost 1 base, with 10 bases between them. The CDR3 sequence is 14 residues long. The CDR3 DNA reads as TGTGCCAGCAGCAGTATCCAGAGCAATCAGCCCCAGCATTTT. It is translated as CASSSIQSNQPQHF.

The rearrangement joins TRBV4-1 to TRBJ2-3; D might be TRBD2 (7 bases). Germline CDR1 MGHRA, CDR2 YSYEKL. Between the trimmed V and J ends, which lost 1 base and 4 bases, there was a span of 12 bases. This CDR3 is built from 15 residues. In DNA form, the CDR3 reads TGCGCCAGCAGCCAAGGGGGGGGCCGTTCAGATACGCAGTATTTT. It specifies CASSQGGGRSDTQYF.

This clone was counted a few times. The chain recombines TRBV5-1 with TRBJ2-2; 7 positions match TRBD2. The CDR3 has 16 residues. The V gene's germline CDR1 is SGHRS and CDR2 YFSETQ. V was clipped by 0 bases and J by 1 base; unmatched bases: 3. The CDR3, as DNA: TGCGCCAGCAGCTTGGGTACTAGCGTGAACACCGGGGAGCTGTTTTTT. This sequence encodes CASSLGTSVNTGELFF.

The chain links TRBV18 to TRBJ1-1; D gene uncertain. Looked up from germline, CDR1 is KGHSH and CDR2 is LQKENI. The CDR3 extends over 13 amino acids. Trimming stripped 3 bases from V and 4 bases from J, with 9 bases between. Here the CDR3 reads CASSPRRPTEAFF. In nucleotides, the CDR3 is TGTGCCAGCTCACCCAGGAGGCCCACTGAAGCTTTCTTT.

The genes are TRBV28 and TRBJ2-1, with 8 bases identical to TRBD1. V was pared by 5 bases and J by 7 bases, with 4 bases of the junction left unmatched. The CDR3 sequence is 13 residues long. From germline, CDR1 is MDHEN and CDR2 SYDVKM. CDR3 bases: TGTGCCAGCAGTACGGACAGGGTTAATGAGCAGTTCTTC. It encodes CASSTDRVNEQFF.

The CDR3: CASSPWTGGIEAFF. CDR3 DNA sequence: TGTGCCAGCAGTCCTTGGACAGGGGGGATTGAAGCTTTCTTT. The V and J genes are TRBV6-5 and TRBJ1-1; 10 nucleotides align to TRBD1. The CDR3 totals 14 residues. J gave up 7 bases and V 5 bases, and 7 bases lay outside the gene matches. Germline lookup yields CDR1 MNHEY and CDR2 SVGAGI.

The DNA for the CDR3 is TGTGCCAGCAACTCCGGCTATAATTCACCCCTCCACTTT. It encodes CASNSGYNSPLHF. V is TRBV7-2 and J is TRBJ1-6; no firm D call. This CDR3 has 13 amino acids. Germline assignment: CDR1 SGHTA and CDR2 FQGNSA. V shed 7 bases and J shed 3 bases, with 7 bases lying between them.

This chain's CDR3 is CASSSGQPSNSPLHF. The DNA for the CDR3 is TGTGCCAGCAGCTCCGGACAGCCTTCAAATTCACCCCTCCACTTT. V is TRBV7-9 and J is TRBJ1-6; D possibly corresponds to TRBD1 (6 bases). Germline loops: CDR1 SEHNR, CDR2 FQNEAQ (reference sequence). Trimming cost V 4 bases and J 7 bases, with 14 bases left between them. The length of the CDR3 is 15 residues.

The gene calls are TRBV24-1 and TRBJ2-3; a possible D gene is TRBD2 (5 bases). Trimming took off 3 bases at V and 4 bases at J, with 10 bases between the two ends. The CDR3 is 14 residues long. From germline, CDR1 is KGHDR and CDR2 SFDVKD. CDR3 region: CATSDRAGADTQYF. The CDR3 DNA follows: TGTGCCACCAGTGATAGGGCGGGCGCAGATACGCAGTATTTT.

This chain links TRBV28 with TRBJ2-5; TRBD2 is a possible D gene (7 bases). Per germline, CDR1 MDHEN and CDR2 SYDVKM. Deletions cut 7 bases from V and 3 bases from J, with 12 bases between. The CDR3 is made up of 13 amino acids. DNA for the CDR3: TGTGCCAGCATCCGAGGGGGGGAAGAGACCCAGTACTTC. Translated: CASIRGGEETQYF.

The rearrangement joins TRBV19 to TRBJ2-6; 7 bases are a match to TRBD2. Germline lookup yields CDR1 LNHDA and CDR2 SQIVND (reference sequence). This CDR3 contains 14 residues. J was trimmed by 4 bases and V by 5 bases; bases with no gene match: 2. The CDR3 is CASSLSGGANVLTF. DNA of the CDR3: TGTGCCAGTAGTCTTAGCGGGGGGGCCAACGTCCTGACTTTC.

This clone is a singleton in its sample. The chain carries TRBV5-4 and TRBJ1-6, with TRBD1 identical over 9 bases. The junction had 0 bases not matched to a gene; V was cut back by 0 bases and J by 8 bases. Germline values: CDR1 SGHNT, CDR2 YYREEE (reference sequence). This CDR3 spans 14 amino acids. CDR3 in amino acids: CASSLGQGDSPLHF. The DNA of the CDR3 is TGTGCCAGCAGCTTGGGACAGGGGGATTCACCCCTCCACTTT. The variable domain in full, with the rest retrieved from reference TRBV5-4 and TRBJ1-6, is ETGVTQSPTHLIKTRGQQVTLRCSSQSGHNTVSWYQQALGQGPQFIFQYYREEENGRGNFPPRFSGLQFPNYSSELNVNALELDDSALYLCASSLGQGDSPLHFGNGTRLTVT.